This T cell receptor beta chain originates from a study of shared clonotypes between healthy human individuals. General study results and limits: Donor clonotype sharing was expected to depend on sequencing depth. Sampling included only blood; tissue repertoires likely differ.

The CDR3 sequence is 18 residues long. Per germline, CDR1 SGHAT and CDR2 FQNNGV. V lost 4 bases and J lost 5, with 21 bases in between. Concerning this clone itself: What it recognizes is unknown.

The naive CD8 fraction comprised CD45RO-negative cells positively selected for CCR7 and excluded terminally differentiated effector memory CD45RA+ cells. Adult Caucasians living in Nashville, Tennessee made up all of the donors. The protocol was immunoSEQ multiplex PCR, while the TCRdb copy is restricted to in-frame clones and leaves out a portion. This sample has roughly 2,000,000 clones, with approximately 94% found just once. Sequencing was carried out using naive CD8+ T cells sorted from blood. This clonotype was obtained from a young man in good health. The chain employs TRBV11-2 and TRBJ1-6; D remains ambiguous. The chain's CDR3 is CASSSYPWAGLDNSPLHF. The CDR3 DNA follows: TGTGCCAGCAGCTCCTATCCCTGGGCCGGGTTGGATAATTCACCCCTCCACTTT.